Each of the 8 T cell receptor beta chains below was sequenced from the same sample in a study of cytomegalovirus exposure and HLA in healthy donors (dated by TCRdb to about 2017). Receptor amplification or capture employed the immunoSEQ multiplex PCR assay. For the multiplex PCR, a mixture combining 60 forward primers for TCR Vbeta segments and 13 reverse primers for TCR Jbeta segments was used. This immuneACCESS table, as held by TCRdb, lists in-frame sequences with V and J called but not all clones. Of the missing ones, under half trace to an unresolved V gene in checked studies; the others have no known cause. The sample yields approximately 130,000 clones; approximately 78% were counted once. 5% to 7% of the sample goes to the ten largest clones. The sequenced material came from PBMCs. The source is a woman aged 40 to 50 in good health and CMV-seropositive.

DNA of the CDR3: TGTGCCAGCAAGGGGAATCAGCCCCAGCATTTT. Its translation: CASKGNQPQHF. The rearrangement uses TRBV6-1 and TRBJ1-5, with a weak D call TRBD1 (5 bases). Germline CDR1 is MNHNS and CDR2 is SASEGT. V lost 7 bases to trimming and J lost 4 bases, with 5 bases between them. This CDR3 is built from 11 residues.

This sequence joins TRBV14 and TRBJ1-4; no definite D call. CDR1 and CDR2 from the germline V gene are SGHDN and FVKESK. Trimming took 4 bases from V and 0 from J, leaving 12 bases between them. The CDR3 is 16 residues long. The CDR3: CASSPLAGSTNEKLFF. Here the CDR3 DNA reads TGTGCCAGCAGCCCCCTTGCAGGATCAACTAATGAAAAACTGTTTTTT.

The J gene is TRBJ2-1, the V gene TRBV28; 8 nucleotides agree with TRBD2. CDR3 length equals 15 residues. Germline lookup yields CDR1 MDHEN and CDR2 SYDVKM. The trim removed 6 bases at V and 6 bases at J, leaving 10 bases unmatched. The CDR3 loop is CASRGGGAGVNEQFF. The CDR3 region has the DNA TGTGCCAGCAGAGGTGGGGGAGCGGGAGTCAATGAGCAGTTCTTC.

The CDR3 loop reads CASSLGVGSYNEQFF. The CDR3 nucleotides read TGTGCCAGCAGCTTAGGAGTCGGGTCCTACAATGAGCAGTTCTTC. The chain carries TRBV7-3 and TRBJ2-1; unclear D gene. The CDR3 covers 15 residues. Germline CDR1 and CDR2: SGHTA and FQGTGA. Trimming removed 2 bases from V and 1 base from J, with 9 bases in between.

The CDR3 sequence is CASSLYQGGKNEQFF. For the CDR3, the DNA is TGTGCCAGCAGCTTATACCAGGGCGGAAAGAATGAGCAGTTCTTC. The chain combines TRBV11-2 with TRBJ2-1; perhaps TRBD1 as D (5 bases). The germline V gene encodes CDR1 SGHAT and CDR2 FQNNGV. The CDR3 is made up of 15 amino acids. V was clipped by 2 bases and J by 7 bases, with 15 bases between them.

The J gene is TRBJ2-7, the V gene TRBV7-6, with 8 bases identical to TRBD2. The germline V gene has CDR1 SGHVS and CDR2 FNYEAQ. Unmatched junction bases numbered 9, after V lost 2 bases and J lost 6 bases. The CDR3 is 15 amino acids. CDR3 sequence: CASSLRAGGLGEQYF. The DNA for the CDR3 is TGTGCCAGCAGCTTAAGGGCGGGGGGTTTGGGCGAGCAGTACTTC. The entire variable domain, with the rest obtained from reference TRBV7-6 and TRBJ2-7, is as follows: GAGVSQSPRYKVTKRGQDVALRCDPISGHVSLYWYRQALGQGPEFLTYFNYEAQQDKSGLPNDRFSAERPEGSISTLTIQRTEQRDSAMYRCASSLRAGGLGEQYFGPGTRLTVT.

CDR3 coding DNA: TGTGCCAGTAGTATGGGGACTTGGAATGAAAAACTGTTTTTT. As protein: CASSMGTWNEKLFF. This chain joins TRBV19 and TRBJ1-4, with a weak D call TRBD1 (5 bases). The CDR3 loop spans 14 amino acids. Germline V lookup: CDR1 LNHDA, CDR2 SQIVND (reference sequence). Trimming cost V 3 bases and J 5 bases, with 10 bases left between them.

This clone was detected once. This rearrangement joins TRBV7-2 to TRBJ2-3; tentative D call: TRBD1 (6 bases). This CDR3 contains 13 residues. Germline CDR1 reads SGHTA; CDR2 reads FQGNSA. Trimming stripped 7 bases from V and 3 bases from J, with 11 bases between. The CDR3 region is CASNPGTTDTQYF. DNA for the CDR3: TGTGCCAGCAACCCGGGGACAACAGATACGCAGTATTTT.